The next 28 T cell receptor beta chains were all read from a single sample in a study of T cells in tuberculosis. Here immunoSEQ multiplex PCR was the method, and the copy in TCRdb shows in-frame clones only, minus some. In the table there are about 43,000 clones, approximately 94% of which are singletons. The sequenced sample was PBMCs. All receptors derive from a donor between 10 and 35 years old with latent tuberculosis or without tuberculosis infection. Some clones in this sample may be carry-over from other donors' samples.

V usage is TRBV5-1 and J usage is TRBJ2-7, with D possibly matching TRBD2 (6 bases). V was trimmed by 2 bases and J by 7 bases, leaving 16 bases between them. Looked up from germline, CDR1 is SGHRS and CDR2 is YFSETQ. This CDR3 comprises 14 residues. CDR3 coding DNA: TGCGCCAGCAGCTTCGCGGAGGGTGGTTATGAGCAGTACTTC. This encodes CASSFAEGGYEQYF.

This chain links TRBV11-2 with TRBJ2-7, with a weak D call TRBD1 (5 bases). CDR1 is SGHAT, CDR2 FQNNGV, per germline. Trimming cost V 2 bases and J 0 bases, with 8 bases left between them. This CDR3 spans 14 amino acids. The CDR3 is CASSLMDNSYEQYF. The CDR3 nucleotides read TGTGCCAGCAGCTTAATGGACAACTCCTACGAGCAGTACTTC.

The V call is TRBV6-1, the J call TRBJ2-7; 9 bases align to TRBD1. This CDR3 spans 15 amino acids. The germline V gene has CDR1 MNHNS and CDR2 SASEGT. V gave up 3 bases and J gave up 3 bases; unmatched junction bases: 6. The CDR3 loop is CASSDLGTGYYEQYF. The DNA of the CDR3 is TGTGCCAGCAGTGACTTGGGGACAGGGTACTACGAGCAGTACTTC.

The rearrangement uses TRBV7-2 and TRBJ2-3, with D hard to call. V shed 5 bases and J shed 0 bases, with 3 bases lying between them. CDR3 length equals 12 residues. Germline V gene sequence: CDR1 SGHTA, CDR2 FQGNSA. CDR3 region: CASSLSTDTQYF. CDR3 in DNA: TGTGCCAGCAGCCTGAGCACAGATACGCAGTATTTT.

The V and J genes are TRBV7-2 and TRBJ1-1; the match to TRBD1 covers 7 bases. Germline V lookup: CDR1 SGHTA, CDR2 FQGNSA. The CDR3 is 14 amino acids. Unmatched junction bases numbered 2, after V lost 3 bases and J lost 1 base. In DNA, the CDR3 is TGTGCCAGCAGCTTCCGACAGGGGAACACTGAAGCTTTCTTT. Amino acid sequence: CASSFRQGNTEAFF.

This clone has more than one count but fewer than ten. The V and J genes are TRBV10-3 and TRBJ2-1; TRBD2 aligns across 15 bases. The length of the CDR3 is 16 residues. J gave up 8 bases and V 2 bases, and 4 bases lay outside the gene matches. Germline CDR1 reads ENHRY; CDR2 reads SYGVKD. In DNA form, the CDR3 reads TGTGCCATCAGTGAGCTGGGACTAGCGGGAGGACATGAGCAGTTCTTC. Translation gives CAISELGLAGGHEQFF.

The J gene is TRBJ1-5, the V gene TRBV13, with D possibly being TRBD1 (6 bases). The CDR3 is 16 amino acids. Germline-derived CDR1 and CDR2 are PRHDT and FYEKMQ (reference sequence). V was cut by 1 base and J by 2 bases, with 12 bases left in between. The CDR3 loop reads CASSLELRGGNQPQHF. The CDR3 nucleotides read TGTGCCAGCAGCTTAGAACTCAGGGGAGGCAATCAGCCCCAGCATTTT.

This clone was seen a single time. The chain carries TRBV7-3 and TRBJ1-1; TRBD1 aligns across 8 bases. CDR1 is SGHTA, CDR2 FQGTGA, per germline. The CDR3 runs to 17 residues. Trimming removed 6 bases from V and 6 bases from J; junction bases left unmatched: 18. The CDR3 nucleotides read TGTGCCAGCAGTAGCCACAGGGGGTACGAGTTAGGCGCTGAAGCTTTCTTT. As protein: CASSSHRGYELGAEAFF.

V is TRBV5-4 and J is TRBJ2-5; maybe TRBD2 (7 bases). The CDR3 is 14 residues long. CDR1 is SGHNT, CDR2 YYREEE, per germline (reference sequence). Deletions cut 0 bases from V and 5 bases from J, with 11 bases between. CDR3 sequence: CASSLDREGETQYF. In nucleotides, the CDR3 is TGTGCCAGCAGCTTGGACAGGGAGGGGGAGACCCAGTACTTC. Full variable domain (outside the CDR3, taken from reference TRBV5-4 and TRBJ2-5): ETGVTQSPTHLIKTRGQQVTLRCSSQSGHNTVSWYQQALGQGPQFIFQYYREEENGRGNFPPRFSGLQFPNYSSELNVNALELDDSALYLCASSLDREGETQYFGPGTRLLVL.

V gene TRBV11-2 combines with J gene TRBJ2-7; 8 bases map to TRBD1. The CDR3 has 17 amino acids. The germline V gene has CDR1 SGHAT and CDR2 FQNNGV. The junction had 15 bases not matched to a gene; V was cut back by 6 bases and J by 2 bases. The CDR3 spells CASRFRSTGQGTYEQYF. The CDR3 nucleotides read TGTGCCAGCAGGTTTCGATCAACCGGACAGGGAACCTACGAGCAGTACTTC.

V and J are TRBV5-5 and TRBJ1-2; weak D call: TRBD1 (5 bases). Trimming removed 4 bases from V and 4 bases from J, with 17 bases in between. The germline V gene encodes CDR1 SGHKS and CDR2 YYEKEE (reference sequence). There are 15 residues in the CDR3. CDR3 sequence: CASSGDAGGGYGYTF. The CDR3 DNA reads TGTGCCAGCAGCGGGGATGCGGGGGGAGGCTATGGCTACACCTTC.

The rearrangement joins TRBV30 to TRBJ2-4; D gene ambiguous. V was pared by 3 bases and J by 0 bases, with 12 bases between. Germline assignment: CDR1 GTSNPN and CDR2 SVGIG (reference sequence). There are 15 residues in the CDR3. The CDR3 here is CAWRSVGAAKNIQYF. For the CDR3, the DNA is TGTGCCTGGAGGTCAGTGGGCGCAGCCAAAAACATTCAGTACTTC. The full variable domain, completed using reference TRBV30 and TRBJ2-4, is SQTIHQWPATLVQPVGSPLSLECTVEGTSNPNLYWYRQAAGRGLQLLFYSVGIGQISSEVPQNLSASRPQDRQFILSSKKLLLSDSGFYLCAWRSVGAAKNIQYFGAGTRLSVL.

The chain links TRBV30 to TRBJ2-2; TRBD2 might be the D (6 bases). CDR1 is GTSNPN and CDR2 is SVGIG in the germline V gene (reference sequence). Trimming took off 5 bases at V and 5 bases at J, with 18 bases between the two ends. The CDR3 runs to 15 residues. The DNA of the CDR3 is TGTGCCTGGGCCCTGGAGGGCTCGGGGACCGGGGAGCTGTTTTTT. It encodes CAWALEGSGTGELFF.

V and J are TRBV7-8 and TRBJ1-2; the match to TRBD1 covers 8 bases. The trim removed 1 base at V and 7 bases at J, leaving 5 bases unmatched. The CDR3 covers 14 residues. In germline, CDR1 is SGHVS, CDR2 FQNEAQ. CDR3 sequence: CASSLDRGSIGYTF. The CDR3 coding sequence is TGTGCCAGCAGCTTAGACAGGGGGAGTATTGGCTACACCTTC.

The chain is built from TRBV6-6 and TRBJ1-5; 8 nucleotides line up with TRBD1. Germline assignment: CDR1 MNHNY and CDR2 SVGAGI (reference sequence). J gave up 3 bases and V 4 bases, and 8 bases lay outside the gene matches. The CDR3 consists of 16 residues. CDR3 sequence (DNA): TGTGCCAGCAGTTCCGGACAGGGATGGGACAATCAGCCCCAGCATTTT. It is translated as CASSSGQGWDNQPQHF.

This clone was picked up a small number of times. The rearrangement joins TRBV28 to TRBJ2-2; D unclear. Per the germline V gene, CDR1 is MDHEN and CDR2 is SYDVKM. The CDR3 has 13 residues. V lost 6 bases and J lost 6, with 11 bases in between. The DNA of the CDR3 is TGTGCCAGCAGCTATATCACGGCCGGGGAGCTGTTTTTT. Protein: CASSYITAGELFF.

The chain's CDR3 is CASSIGQTGDIQYF. The CDR3 DNA is TGTGCCAGCAGCATAGGACAAACTGGAGACATTCAGTACTTC. The rearrangement uses TRBV6-5 and TRBJ2-4; D is possibly TRBD1 (5 bases). Trimming took 6 bases from V and 8 from J, leaving 17 bases between them. Germline-derived CDR1 and CDR2 are MNHEY and SVGAGI. The CDR3 contains 14 residues.

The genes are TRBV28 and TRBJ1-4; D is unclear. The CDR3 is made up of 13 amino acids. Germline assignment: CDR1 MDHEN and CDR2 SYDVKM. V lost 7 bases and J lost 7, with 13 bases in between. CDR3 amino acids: CASNGGSFEKLFF. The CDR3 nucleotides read TGTGCCAGCAATGGAGGATCCTTTGAAAAACTGTTTTTT.

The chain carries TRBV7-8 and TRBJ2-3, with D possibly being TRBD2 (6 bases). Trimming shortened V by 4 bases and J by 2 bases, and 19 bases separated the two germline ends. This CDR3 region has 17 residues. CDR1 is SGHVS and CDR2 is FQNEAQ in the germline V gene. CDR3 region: CASSWGDPPSLTDTQYF. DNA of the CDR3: TGTGCCAGCAGCTGGGGGGACCCGCCAAGCCTCACAGATACGCAGTATTTT.

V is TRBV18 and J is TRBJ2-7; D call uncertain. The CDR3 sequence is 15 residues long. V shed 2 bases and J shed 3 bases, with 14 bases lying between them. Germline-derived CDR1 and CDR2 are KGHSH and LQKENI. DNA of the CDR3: TGTGCCAGCTCACCAGAGGCTCACACAAACTACGAGCAGTACTTC. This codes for CASSPEAHTNYEQYF.

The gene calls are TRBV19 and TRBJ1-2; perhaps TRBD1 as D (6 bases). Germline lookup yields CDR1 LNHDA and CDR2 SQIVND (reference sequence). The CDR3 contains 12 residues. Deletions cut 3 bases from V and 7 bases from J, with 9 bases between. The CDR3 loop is CASSIQGFGYTF. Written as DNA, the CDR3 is TGTGCCAGTAGTATCCAGGGGTTTGGCTACACCTTC. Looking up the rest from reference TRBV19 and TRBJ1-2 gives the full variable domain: DGGITQSPKYLFRKEGQNVTLSCEQNLNHDAMYWYRQDPGQGLRLIYYSQIVNDFQKGDIAEGYSVSREKKESFPLTVTSAQKNPTAFYLCASSIQGFGYTFGSGTRLTVV.

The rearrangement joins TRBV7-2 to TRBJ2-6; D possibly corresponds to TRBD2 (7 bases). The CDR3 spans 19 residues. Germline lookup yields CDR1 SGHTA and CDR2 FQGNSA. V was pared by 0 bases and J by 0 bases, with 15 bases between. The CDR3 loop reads CASSLARGARLSGANVLTF. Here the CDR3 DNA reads TGTGCCAGCAGCTTAGCCCGGGGGGCGAGACTCTCTGGGGCCAACGTCCTGACTTTC.

The CDR3 DNA is TGTGCCAGTAGTACCCCTCCCAGCAATCAGCCCCAGCATTTT. Amino acids: CASSTPPSNQPQHF. The chain has TRBV19 and TRBJ1-5, with D hard to call. Trimming cost V 4 bases and J 1 base, with 8 bases left between them. CDR1 is LNHDA, CDR2 SQIVND, per germline (reference sequence). The CDR3 length is 14 residues.

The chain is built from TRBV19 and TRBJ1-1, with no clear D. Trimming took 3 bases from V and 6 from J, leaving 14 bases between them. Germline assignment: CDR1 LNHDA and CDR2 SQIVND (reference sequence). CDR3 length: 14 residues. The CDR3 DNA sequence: TGTGCCAGTAGTATGCGCCAACGAGGCCCTGAAGCTTTCTTT. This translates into CASSMRQRGPEAFF.

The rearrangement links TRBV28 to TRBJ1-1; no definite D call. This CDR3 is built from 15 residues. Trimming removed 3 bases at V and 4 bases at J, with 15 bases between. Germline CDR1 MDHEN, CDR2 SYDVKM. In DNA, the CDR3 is TGTGCCAGCAGTTTTCCCCGCGAGGGTAGCACTGAAGCTTTCTTT. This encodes CASSFPREGSTEAFF.

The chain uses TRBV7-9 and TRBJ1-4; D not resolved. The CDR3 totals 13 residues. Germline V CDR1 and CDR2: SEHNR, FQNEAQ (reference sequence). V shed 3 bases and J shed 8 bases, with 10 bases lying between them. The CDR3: CASSLGRNEKLFF. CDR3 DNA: TGTGCCAGCAGCTTGGGCAGGAACGAAAAACTGTTTTTT.

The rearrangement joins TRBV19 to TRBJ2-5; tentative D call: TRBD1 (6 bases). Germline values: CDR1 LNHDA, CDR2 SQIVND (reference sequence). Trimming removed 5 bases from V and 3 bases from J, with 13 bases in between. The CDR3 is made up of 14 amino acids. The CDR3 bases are TGTGCCAGTAGTTTTGCGGCAGGGGAAGAGACCCAGTACTTC. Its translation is CASSFAAGEETQYF.

CDR3 bases: TGTGCCAGCAGTGACTCTAGCGGGAGCCTGGACGAGCAGTACTTC. It yields the protein CASSDSSGSLDEQYF. This chain connects TRBV7-9 to TRBJ2-7, with TRBD2 matching over 10 bases. The germline V gene has CDR1 SEHNR and CDR2 FQNEAQ (reference sequence). The CDR3 runs to 15 residues. The J segment lost 5 bases and the V segment lost 6 bases, leaving 10 bases of the junction unmatched.